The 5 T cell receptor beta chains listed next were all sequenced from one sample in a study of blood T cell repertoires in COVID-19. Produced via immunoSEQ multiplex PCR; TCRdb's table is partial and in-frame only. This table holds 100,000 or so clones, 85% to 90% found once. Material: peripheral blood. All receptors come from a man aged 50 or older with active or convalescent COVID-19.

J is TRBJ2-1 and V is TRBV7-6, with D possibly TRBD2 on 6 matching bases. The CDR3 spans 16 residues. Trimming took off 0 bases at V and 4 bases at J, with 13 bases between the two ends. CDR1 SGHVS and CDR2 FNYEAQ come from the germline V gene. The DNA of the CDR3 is TGTGCCAGCAGCTTAGCGCCAGGAGCGGGTTACAATGAGCAGTTCTTC. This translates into CASSLAPGAGYNEQFF.

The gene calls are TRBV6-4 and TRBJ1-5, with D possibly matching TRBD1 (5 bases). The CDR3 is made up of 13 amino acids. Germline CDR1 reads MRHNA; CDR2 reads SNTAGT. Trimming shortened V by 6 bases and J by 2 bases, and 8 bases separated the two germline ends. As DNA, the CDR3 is TGTGCCAGCAGCCCGGGGGGCAATCAGCCCCAGCATTTT. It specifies CASSPGGNQPQHF.

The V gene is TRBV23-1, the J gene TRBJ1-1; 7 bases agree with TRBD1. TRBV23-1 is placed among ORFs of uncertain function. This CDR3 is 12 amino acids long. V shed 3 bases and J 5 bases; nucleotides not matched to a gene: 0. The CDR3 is CASSQTGTEAFF. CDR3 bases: TGCGCCAGCAGTCAGACAGGGACTGAAGCTTTCTTT.

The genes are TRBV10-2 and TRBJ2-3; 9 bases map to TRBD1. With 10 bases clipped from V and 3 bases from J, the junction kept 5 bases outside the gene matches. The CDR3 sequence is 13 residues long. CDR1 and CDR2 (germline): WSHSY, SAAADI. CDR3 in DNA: TGCGCCACCCGACAGGGGGGTACAGATACGCAGTATTTT. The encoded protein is CATRQGGTDTQYF.

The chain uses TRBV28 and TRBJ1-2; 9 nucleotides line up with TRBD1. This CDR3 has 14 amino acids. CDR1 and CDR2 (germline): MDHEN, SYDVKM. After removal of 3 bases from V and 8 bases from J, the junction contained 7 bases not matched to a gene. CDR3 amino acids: CASSLAGTGRGYTF. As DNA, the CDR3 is TGTGCCAGCAGTTTGGCCGGGACAGGGAGGGGCTACACCTTC.